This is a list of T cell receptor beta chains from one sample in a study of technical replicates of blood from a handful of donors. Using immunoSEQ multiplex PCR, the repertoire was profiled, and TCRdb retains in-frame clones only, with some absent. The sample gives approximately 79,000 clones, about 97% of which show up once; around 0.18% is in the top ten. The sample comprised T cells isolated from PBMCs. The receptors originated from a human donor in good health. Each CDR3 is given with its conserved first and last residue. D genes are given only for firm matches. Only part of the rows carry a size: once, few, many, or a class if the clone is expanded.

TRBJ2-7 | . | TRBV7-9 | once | TGTGCCAGCAGCATGTCAGGGGCCTACGAGCAGTACTTC | CASSMSGAYEQYF
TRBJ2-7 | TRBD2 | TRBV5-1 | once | TGCGCCAGCAGCTTGACTAGCGGCTCCTACGAGCAGTACTTC | CASSLTSGSYEQYF
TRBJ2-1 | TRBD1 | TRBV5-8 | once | TGTGCCAGCAGCTTCGGACAGGGGGCGTACGATGAGCAGTTCTTC | CASSFGQGAYDEQFF
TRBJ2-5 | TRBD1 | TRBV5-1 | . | TGCGCCAGTACCTGGGGGACAGGGAAAGAGACCCAGTACTTC | CASTWGTGKETQYF
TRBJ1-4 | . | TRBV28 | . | TGTGCCAGCAGCCCGTCTTCTAATGAAAAACTGTTTTTT | CASSPSSNEKLFF
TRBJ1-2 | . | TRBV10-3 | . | TGTGCCATCTTAGAGGGTCGGAGTTATGGCTACACCTTC | CAILEGRSYGYTF
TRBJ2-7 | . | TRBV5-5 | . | TGTGCCAGCAGCCCCGGCCCCCTAGTGTTCTCCCACGAGCAGTACTTC | CASSPGPLVFSHEQYF
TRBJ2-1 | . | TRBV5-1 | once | TGCGCCAGCAGCTTGGCCGACGGGTTCCAATCCTACAATGAGCAGTTCTTC | CASSLADGFQSYNEQFF
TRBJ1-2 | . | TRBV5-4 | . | TGTGCCAGCAGCTCGGACACTATCAGGGATTATGGCTACACCTTC | CASSSDTIRDYGYTF
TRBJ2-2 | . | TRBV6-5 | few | TGTGCCAGCAGTTACTCGAGAGGCACCGGGGAGCTGTTTTTT | CASSYSRGTGELFF
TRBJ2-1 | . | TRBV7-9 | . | TGTGCCAGCAGCTTAGGGGCAGCATACAACAATGAGCAGTTCTTC | CASSLGAAYNNEQFF
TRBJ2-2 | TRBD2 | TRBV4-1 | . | TGCGCCAGCAGCCAAGATTTAAGCGGGACGAACACCGGGGAGCTGTTTTTT | CASSQDLSGTNTGELFF
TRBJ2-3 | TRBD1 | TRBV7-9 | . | TGTGCCAGCAGCTTCCGGGACAGAAACACAGATACGCAGTATTTT | CASSFRDRNTDTQYF
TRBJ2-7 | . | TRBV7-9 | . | TGTGCCAGCAGCGAGGACAAAAAGCAGTACTTC | CASSEDKKQYF
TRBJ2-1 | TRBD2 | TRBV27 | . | TGTGCCAGCAGTTGGGGCGGGAGGGACAATGAGCAGTTCTTC | CASSWGGRDNEQFF
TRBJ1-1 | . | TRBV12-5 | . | TGTGCTAGTGTTAAGAGTCGGGTGAACACTGAAGCTTTCTTT | CASVKSRVNTEAFF